This T cell receptor beta chain was recorded in a study of technical replicates of blood from a few donors. This table comes from immunoSEQ multiplex PCR, and its TCRdb copy is limited to in-frame clones, with some not included. Of 77,000 or so clones listed, roughly 92% are singletons. The sequencing sample was made of T cells isolated from PBMCs. The sequence came from a human donor in good health.

This CDR3 is CASSLWWEGEMNTEAFF. Here the CDR3 DNA reads TGTGCCAGCAGCCTATGGTGGGAGGGTGAGATGAACACTGAAGCTTTCTTT. The rearrangement joins TRBV7-9 to TRBJ1-1; D is unclear. The germline V gene encodes CDR1 SEHNR and CDR2 FQNEAQ (reference sequence). The CDR3 runs to 17 residues. V lost 5 bases to trimming and J lost 0 bases, with 19 bases between them.